Each of the 20 T cell receptor beta chains below was sequenced from the same sample in a study of technical replicates of blood from a handful of donors. Produced via immunoSEQ multiplex PCR; TCRdb's table is partial and in-frame only. The sample shows around 97,000 clones, about 95% of them seen only once. The sequenced material came from T cells isolated from PBMCs. The receptors derive from a human donor in good health.

The chain uses TRBV2 and TRBJ2-5; a weak D match, TRBD2 (7 bases). Looked up from germline, CDR1 is SNHLY and CDR2 is FYNNEI. Trimming removed 11 bases from V and 4 bases from J, with 14 bases in between. The CDR3 is made up of 12 amino acids. CDR3 sequence (DNA): TGTGCCGAGGGGGGGGTGGTAGAGACCCAGTACTTC. This encodes CAEGGVVETQYF.

This rearrangement joins TRBV28 to TRBJ1-4, with 7 nucleotides matching TRBD1. The CDR3 consists of 14 residues. CDR1 is MDHEN and CDR2 is SYDVKM in the germline V gene. The V gene end was trimmed by 5 bases and the J gene end by 7 bases; junction bases not matched to a gene: 7. DNA for the CDR3: TGTGCCAGCAGTACCTACAGGGGAGGTGAAAAACTGTTTTTT. As protein: CASSTYRGGEKLFF.

The chain combines TRBV5-6 with TRBJ2-5; 8 nucleotides line up with TRBD1. This CDR3 spans 16 amino acids. Germline CDR1 and CDR2: SGHDT and YYEEEE. V gave up 0 bases and J gave up 3 bases; unmatched junction bases: 7. CDR3 in DNA: TGTGCCAGCAGCTTGGACAGGGGGATTGAAGAAGAGACCCAGTACTTC. Protein sequence: CASSLDRGIEEETQYF.

The chain recombines TRBV5-1 with TRBJ2-1; 8 nucleotides match TRBD1. Germline CDR1 SGHRS, CDR2 YFSETQ. V was pared by 4 bases and J by 4 bases, with 16 bases of the junction left unmatched. The CDR3 spans 18 residues. CDR3 sequence reads: CASSARGRRHGEYNEQFF. The CDR3 coding sequence is TGCGCCAGCAGCGCCAGGGGGCGAAGACACGGAGAGTACAATGAGCAGTTCTTC.

The chain carries TRBV11-3 and TRBJ1-5; 11 nucleotides line up with TRBD1. This CDR3 is 16 amino acids long. The trim removed 3 bases at V and 0 bases at J, leaving 1 base unmatched. Germline CDR1 and CDR2: SGHNT and YENEEA. The CDR3 here is CASSLGTGGSNQPQHF. The CDR3 coding sequence is TGTGCCAGCAGCTTGGGGACAGGGGGTAGCAATCAGCCCCAGCATTTT.

This chain joins TRBV30 and TRBJ2-4; TRBD1 might be the D (5 bases). The CDR3 contains 15 residues. Germline V gene data show CDR1 as GTSNPN and CDR2 as SVGIG (reference sequence). CDR3 coding DNA: TGTGCTCTCTCAGCGCAGGGAAGGTCCAAAAACATTCAGTACTTC. It translates to CALSAQGRSKNIQYF.

The chain uses TRBV7-9 and TRBJ2-7; TRBD1 matches at 10 bases. CDR1 is SEHNR and CDR2 is FQNEAQ in the germline V gene (reference sequence). The CDR3 has 16 residues. V shed 4 bases and J 5 bases; nucleotides not matched to a gene: 11. The CDR3 nucleotides are TGTGCCAGCAGCTCCCCGGGACAGGGGACGCTAGACGAGCAGTACTTC. Translation: CASSSPGQGTLDEQYF.

The chain is built from TRBV18 and TRBJ1-4; 12 positions agree with TRBD1. The V segment lost 2 bases and the J segment 8 bases; nucleotides outside the gene matches: 0. Germline CDR1 and CDR2: KGHSH and LQKENI. CDR3 length equals 14 residues. CDR3 nucleotide sequence: TGTGCCAGCTCACCAGGGACAGGGGGCGAAAAACTGTTTTTT. Amino acid sequence: CASSPGTGGEKLFF. The full variable domain, rest sourced from reference TRBV18 and TRBJ1-4, is NAGVMQNPRHLVRRRGQEARLRCSPMKGHSHVYWYRQLPEEGLKFMVYLQKENIIDESGMPKERFSAEFPKEGPSILRIQQVVRGDSAAYFCASSPGTGGEKLFFGSGTQLSVL.

The chain links TRBV25-1 to TRBJ2-7; 7 bases match TRBD1. This CDR3 is built from 14 residues. After removal of 2 bases from V and 2 bases from J, the junction contained 3 bases not matched to a gene. The V gene's germline CDR1 is MGHDK and CDR2 SYGVNS. The CDR3 region has the DNA TGTGCCAGCAGTGAAACAGGGGAAACCTACGAGCAGTACTTC. It specifies CASSETGETYEQYF.

The chain has TRBV28 and TRBJ1-4, with D perhaps TRBD1 (6 bases). The CDR3 runs 14 residues. The V and J ends lost 6 bases and 2 bases respectively, with 10 bases between them. Germline lookup yields CDR1 MDHEN and CDR2 SYDVKM. CDR3 region: CASRGDTTNEKLFF. The CDR3 nucleotides read TGTGCCAGCAGGGGGGACACCACTAATGAAAAACTGTTTTTT.

This clone came up once. This rearrangement joins TRBV7-9 to TRBJ2-7; D is undetermined. Looked up from germline, CDR1 is SEHNR and CDR2 is FQNEAQ (reference sequence). The CDR3 covers 15 residues. The V and J ends lost 2 bases and 5 bases respectively, with 16 bases between them. This CDR3 is CASSLPTLLTHEQYF. The CDR3, as DNA: TGTGCCAGCAGCTTACCGACTCTCCTAACCCACGAGCAGTACTTC.

The chain has TRBV13 and TRBJ2-3, with D perhaps TRBD2 (5 bases). Germline lookup yields CDR1 PRHDT and CDR2 FYEKMQ (reference sequence). This CDR3 is 14 amino acids long. V was trimmed by 2 bases and J by 0 bases, leaving 6 bases between them. CDR3 sequence reads: CASSLSGSTDTQYF. As DNA, the CDR3 is TGTGCCAGCAGCTTAAGCGGAAGCACAGATACGCAGTATTTT.

The rearrangement links TRBV9 to TRBJ2-1, with 10 positions matching TRBD2. The germline gives CDR1 SGDLS, CDR2 YYNGEE. Trimming took 0 bases from V and 7 from J; bases not matched to a gene: 4. The CDR3 has 15 amino acids. The CDR3 protein is CASSVAAGGPNEQFF. The CDR3 DNA sequence: TGTGCCAGCAGCGTAGCAGCGGGAGGGCCGAATGAGCAGTTCTTC.

This clone appeared once. CDR3 region: CASSVAIGVSYNEQFF. CDR3 DNA: TGTGCCAGCAGCGTAGCTATCGGAGTCTCCTACAATGAGCAGTTCTTC. V usage is TRBV9 and J usage is TRBJ2-1; the D is unclear. This CDR3 region has 16 residues. CDR1 and CDR2 (germline): SGDLS, YYNGEE. V gave up 0 bases and J gave up 0 bases, with 10 bases separating them.

The rearrangement links TRBV25-1 to TRBJ1-2, with a tentative D call TRBD1 (6 bases). Germline V gene lookup returns CDR1 MGHDK and CDR2 SYGVNS. The CDR3 loop spans 12 amino acids. V lost 5 bases to trimming and J lost 7 bases, with 11 bases between them. CDR3 amino acids: CASSRGAFGYTF. As DNA, the CDR3 is TGTGCCAGCAGTCGGGGGGCGTTTGGCTACACCTTC.

This chain joins TRBV6-5 and TRBJ2-7; D may be TRBD1 (5 bases). Germline V lookup: CDR1 MNHEY, CDR2 SVGAGI. The CDR3 consists of 16 residues. Deletions cut 4 bases from V and 0 bases from J, with 16 bases between. CDR3 amino acids: CASSSPAAGFSYEQYF. CDR3 in DNA: TGTGCCAGCAGTTCACCCGCGGCAGGGTTCTCCTACGAGCAGTACTTC.

The chain joins TRBV4-2 to TRBJ2-3; D is perhaps TRBD2 (5 bases). The germline V and J ends were trimmed by 1 base and 6 bases, with 11 bases remaining between them. This CDR3 has 14 amino acids. Germline CDR1 LGHNA, CDR2 YNFKEQ. The CDR3 sequence: CASSQGAEEDTQYF. In DNA, the CDR3 is TGTGCCAGCAGCCAAGGAGCGGAGGAGGATACGCAGTATTTT.

CDR3: CASSQSVRDRGQYGYTF. DNA for the CDR3: TGCGCCAGCAGTCAATCAGTTCGGGACAGGGGTCAGTACGGCTACACCTTC. The V gene is TRBV23-1, the J gene TRBJ1-2; the match to TRBD1 covers 10 bases. TRBV23-1 is recorded as an ORF, its role being uncertain. V dropped 0 bases and J dropped 8; count of bases not matched to a gene: 12. The CDR3 loop spans 17 amino acids.

The chain joins TRBV18 to TRBJ2-5; TRBD1 matches at 9 bases. With V trimmed by 6 bases and J by 4 bases, 6 bases remained unmatched. This CDR3 is built from 14 residues. The germline gives CDR1 KGHSH, CDR2 LQKENI. The CDR3 sequence: CASSLDRGAETQYF. CDR3 DNA: TGTGCCAGCTCCCTAGACAGGGGGGCAGAGACCCAGTACTTC.

The rearrangement links TRBV27 to TRBJ2-2, with D maybe TRBD2 (5 bases). Trimming removed 6 bases at V and 7 bases at J, with 18 bases between. The CDR3 covers 15 residues. CDR1 is MNHEY, CDR2 SMNVEV, per germline (reference sequence). In DNA form, the CDR3 reads TGTGCCAGCAGCTTGAGCGGCAGTCCACACGGGGAGCTGTTTTTT. This sequence encodes CASSLSGSPHGELFF.